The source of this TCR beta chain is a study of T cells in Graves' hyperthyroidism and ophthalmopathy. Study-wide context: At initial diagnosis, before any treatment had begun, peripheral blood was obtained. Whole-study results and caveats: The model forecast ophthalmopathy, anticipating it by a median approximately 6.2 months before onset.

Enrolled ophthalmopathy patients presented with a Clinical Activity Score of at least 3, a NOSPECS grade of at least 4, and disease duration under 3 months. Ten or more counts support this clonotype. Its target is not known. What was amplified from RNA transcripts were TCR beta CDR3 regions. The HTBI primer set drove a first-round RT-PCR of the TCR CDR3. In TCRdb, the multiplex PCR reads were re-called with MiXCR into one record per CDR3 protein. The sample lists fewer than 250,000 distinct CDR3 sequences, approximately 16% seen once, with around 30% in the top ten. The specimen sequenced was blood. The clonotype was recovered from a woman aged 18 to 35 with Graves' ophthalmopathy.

CDR3 loop: CASSSYGEAFF. CDR3 sequence (DNA): TGTGCCAGCAGTTCGTACGGAGAAGCTTTCTTT. V is TRBV12-3 or TRBV12-4 and J is TRBJ1-1; D not certain. Trimming took 4 bases from V and 8 from J, leaving 8 bases between them. The CDR3 length is 11 residues.